These 14 T cell receptor beta chains were sequenced from one sample in a study of molecular identifiers for immune sequencing clone quantification. Each CDR3 protein gets one entry after TCRdb re-called the PCR reads with MiXCR. The data contain approximately 90,000 distinct CDR3 sequences, under 25% of them singletons. Sequenced sample: naive CD8+ T cells from blood, with Jurkat cell RNA spiked in. Subset here: FACS-sorted CD8+CD4-CCR7+CD45RA+ naive T cells. Source of these receptors: a human donor in good health. Some libraries in this study had Jurkat cell RNA spiked in.

V gene TRBV14 combines with J gene TRBJ1-2; D perhaps matches TRBD1 (5 bases). The V gene's germline CDR1 is SGHDN and CDR2 FVKESK. V lost 3 bases and J lost 4, with 12 bases in between. This CDR3 comprises 14 residues. The CDR3 sequence is CASSHSGGTYGYTF. Written as DNA, the CDR3 is TGTGCCAGCAGCCATTCCGGGGGGACCTATGGCTACACCTTC.

In this sample, this clonotype turned up a few times. Its ends do not fully match the called genes, so a read error is possible. V gene TRBV5-3 combines with J gene TRBJ2-2; 8 positions match TRBD1. TRBV5-3 is treated as an ORF (open reading frame) with a function not yet certain. This CDR3 spans 15 amino acids. In DNA, the CDR3 is TGTGCCAGCTCTCTCCGGACAGGGCGCACCGGGCAGCTCTACTTT. Translated: CASSLRTGRTGQLYF.

Comments on this clonotype: A much larger clone is a single base away; this may be a read error. The rearrangement links TRBV7-9 to TRBJ1-1; D uncertain. The CDR3 loop spans 13 amino acids. Germline CDR1 SEHNR, CDR2 FQNEAQ (reference sequence). V lost 1 base, J lost 10 bases, and 13 bases lay in between. The chain's CDR3 is CASSLGVGVGAFF. CDR3 coding DNA: TGTGCCAGCAGCTTAGGGGTCGGGGTTGGAGCTTTCTTT.

On this clonotype: One base away lies a much larger clone, so this may be a sequencing read error. J is TRBJ2-1 and V is TRBV27; D unclear. The CDR3 consists of 13 residues. Per germline, CDR1 MNHEY and CDR2 SMNVEV (reference sequence). CDR3 residues: CTSSWNSYNEQFF. The CDR3 region has the DNA TGTACCAGCAGCTGGAATTCCTACAATGAGCAGTTCTTC.

This chain links TRBV11-2 with TRBJ2-1, with 11 bases identical to TRBD2. Trimming at V came to 2 bases and at J to 5 bases, leaving 5 bases not matched to a gene. The germline CDR1 and CDR2 sequences are SGHAT and FQNNGV. The CDR3 totals 16 residues. The CDR3 nucleotides read TGTGCCAGCAGCTTATACCTAGCGGGGGGAGACAATGAGCAGTTCTTC. Translating it yields CASSLYLAGGDNEQFF.

The table lists this clonotype with many counts. This chain joins TRBV4-1 and TRBJ2-7, with D possibly matching TRBD1 (6 bases). With 1 base removed from V and 1 base from J, the gap between germline ends came to 8 bases. CDR3 size: 14 residues. Germline CDR1 MGHRA, CDR2 YSYEKL. The CDR3 reads CASSQGTVSYEQYF. CDR3 bases: TGCGCCAGCAGCCAAGGGACAGTATCCTACGAGCAGTACTTC.

This clonotype was seen at least ten times. The chain recombines TRBV7-9 with TRBJ1-1; D not resolved. The CDR3 runs to 15 residues. The germline V gene encodes CDR1 SEHNR and CDR2 FQNEAQ (reference sequence). V was clipped by 5 bases and J by 5 bases, with 18 bases between them. CDR3 loop: CASSVVGGLGTEAFF. The CDR3 coding sequence is TGTGCCAGCAGCGTCGTCGGAGGACTTGGGACTGAAGCTTTCTTT.

Turning to this clonotype: A much larger clone lies a single base off, so this may be a read error. This chain connects TRBV4-1 to TRBJ1-3; unclear D gene. CDR1 is MGHRA and CDR2 is YSYEKL in the germline V gene. The CDR3 consists of 14 residues. CDR3 sequence reads: CASSTTRSGNTIHF. The CDR3 nucleotides read TGCGCCAGCAGCACGACCAGATCTGGAAACACCATACATTTT.

This clonotype was counted at least ten times. The rearrangement joins TRBV4-3 to TRBJ2-3; the D gene is possibly TRBD2 (5 bases). In germline, CDR1 is LGHNA, CDR2 YSLEER. This CDR3 region has 14 residues. The ends were cut back, 0 bases at V and 9 bases at J, with 13 bases in the middle. In DNA, the CDR3 is TGCGCCAGCAGCCAAGATCGTCCGGGGTCAACGCAGTATTTT. It codes for CASSQDRPGSTQYF.

This chain uses TRBV6-1 with TRBJ2-3, with 8 bases aligning to TRBD1. The V gene end was trimmed by 4 bases and the J gene end by 5 bases; junction bases not matched to a gene: 2. This CDR3 has 13 amino acids. From germline, CDR1 is MNHNS and CDR2 SASEGT. CDR3 region: CASSATGVDTQYF. In DNA form, the CDR3 reads TGTGCCAGCAGTGCGACAGGGGTAGATACGCAGTATTTT.

The V call is TRBV19, the J call TRBJ2-7; D is perhaps TRBD1 (5 bases). This CDR3 contains 14 residues. The V end lost 3 bases, the J end lost 3 bases, and 12 bases lay between the germline ends. The germline gives CDR1 LNHDA, CDR2 SQIVND (reference sequence). CDR3 in DNA: TGTGCCAGTAGTATCTCAGGGCACGACTACGAGCAGTACTTC. Translated, it gives CASSISGHDYEQYF.

This clonotype was counted many times. The chain couples TRBV9 to TRBJ1-1; TRBD1 aligns across 8 bases. From germline, CDR1 is SGDLS and CDR2 YYNGEE. Losses at the gene ends were 3 bases for V and 4 bases for J; bases not matched to a gene: 5. The CDR3 has 14 residues. The CDR3: CASSGDQGATEAFF. Written as DNA, the CDR3 is TGTGCCAGCAGCGGGGATCAGGGGGCCACTGAAGCTTTCTTT.

This clonotype was seen only once. This may be a read error, as it is one base from a much larger clone. The V gene is TRBV29-1, the J gene TRBJ2-5, with 8 bases matching TRBD1. The V and J ends lost 6 bases and 5 bases, in that order; junction bases with no gene match: 8. The CDR3 is made up of 13 amino acids. Per germline, CDR1 SQVTM and CDR2 ANQGSEA. The CDR3 spells CSVTRTGKETQYF. In nucleotides, the CDR3 is TGCAGCGTGACCAGGACAGGGAAGGAGACCCAGTACTTC.

This clonotype was recorded at least ten times. The CDR3 loop reads CASRLEKGLAYEQYF. CDR3 nucleotides: TGTGCCAGCAGACTGGAAAAGGGACTAGCCTACGAGCAGTACTTC. V gene TRBV11-1 combines with J gene TRBJ2-7; 8 bases match TRBD2. The CDR3 totals 15 residues. CDR1 and CDR2 (germline): SGHAT, FQDESV (reference sequence). J was trimmed by 2 bases and V by 6 bases; bases with no gene match: 9.